One TCR beta chain is described in this entry. These data belong to a study of blood T cell repertoires in COVID-19. As for the study in general: Donors in the United States, Italy and Spain gave samples during acute or convalescent COVID-19. PBMCs, B-cell-depleted T cells, or T cells were the source of the cDNA or gDNA that made up the material.

Seattle-derived patients entered the study during active infection and were followed longitudinally. This CDR3 is 13 amino acids long. The V end lost 3 bases, the J end lost 4 bases, and 10 bases lay between the germline ends. Germline lookup yields CDR1 SGDLS and CDR2 YYNGEE. In the original workflow: Counts of nucleated cells, estimated from reference gene primer amplification, were obtained. Method: immunoSEQ multiplex PCR; TCRdb's copy keeps in-frame clones and lacks some. V and J calls and clone size follow that table, whereas D and trimming were derived from the DNA. The sample yields 100,000 to 150,000 clones, approximately 90% seen once.

The chain carries TRBV9 and TRBJ2-5, with a possible D match to TRBD1 (6 bases). Sequenced input: peripheral blood. The clonotype originates from a middle-aged man with COVID-19, enrolled during active disease. CDR3 loop: CASSGAGVETQYF. CDR3 nucleotides: TGTGCCAGCAGCGGGGCAGGGGTAGAGACCCAGTACTTC.